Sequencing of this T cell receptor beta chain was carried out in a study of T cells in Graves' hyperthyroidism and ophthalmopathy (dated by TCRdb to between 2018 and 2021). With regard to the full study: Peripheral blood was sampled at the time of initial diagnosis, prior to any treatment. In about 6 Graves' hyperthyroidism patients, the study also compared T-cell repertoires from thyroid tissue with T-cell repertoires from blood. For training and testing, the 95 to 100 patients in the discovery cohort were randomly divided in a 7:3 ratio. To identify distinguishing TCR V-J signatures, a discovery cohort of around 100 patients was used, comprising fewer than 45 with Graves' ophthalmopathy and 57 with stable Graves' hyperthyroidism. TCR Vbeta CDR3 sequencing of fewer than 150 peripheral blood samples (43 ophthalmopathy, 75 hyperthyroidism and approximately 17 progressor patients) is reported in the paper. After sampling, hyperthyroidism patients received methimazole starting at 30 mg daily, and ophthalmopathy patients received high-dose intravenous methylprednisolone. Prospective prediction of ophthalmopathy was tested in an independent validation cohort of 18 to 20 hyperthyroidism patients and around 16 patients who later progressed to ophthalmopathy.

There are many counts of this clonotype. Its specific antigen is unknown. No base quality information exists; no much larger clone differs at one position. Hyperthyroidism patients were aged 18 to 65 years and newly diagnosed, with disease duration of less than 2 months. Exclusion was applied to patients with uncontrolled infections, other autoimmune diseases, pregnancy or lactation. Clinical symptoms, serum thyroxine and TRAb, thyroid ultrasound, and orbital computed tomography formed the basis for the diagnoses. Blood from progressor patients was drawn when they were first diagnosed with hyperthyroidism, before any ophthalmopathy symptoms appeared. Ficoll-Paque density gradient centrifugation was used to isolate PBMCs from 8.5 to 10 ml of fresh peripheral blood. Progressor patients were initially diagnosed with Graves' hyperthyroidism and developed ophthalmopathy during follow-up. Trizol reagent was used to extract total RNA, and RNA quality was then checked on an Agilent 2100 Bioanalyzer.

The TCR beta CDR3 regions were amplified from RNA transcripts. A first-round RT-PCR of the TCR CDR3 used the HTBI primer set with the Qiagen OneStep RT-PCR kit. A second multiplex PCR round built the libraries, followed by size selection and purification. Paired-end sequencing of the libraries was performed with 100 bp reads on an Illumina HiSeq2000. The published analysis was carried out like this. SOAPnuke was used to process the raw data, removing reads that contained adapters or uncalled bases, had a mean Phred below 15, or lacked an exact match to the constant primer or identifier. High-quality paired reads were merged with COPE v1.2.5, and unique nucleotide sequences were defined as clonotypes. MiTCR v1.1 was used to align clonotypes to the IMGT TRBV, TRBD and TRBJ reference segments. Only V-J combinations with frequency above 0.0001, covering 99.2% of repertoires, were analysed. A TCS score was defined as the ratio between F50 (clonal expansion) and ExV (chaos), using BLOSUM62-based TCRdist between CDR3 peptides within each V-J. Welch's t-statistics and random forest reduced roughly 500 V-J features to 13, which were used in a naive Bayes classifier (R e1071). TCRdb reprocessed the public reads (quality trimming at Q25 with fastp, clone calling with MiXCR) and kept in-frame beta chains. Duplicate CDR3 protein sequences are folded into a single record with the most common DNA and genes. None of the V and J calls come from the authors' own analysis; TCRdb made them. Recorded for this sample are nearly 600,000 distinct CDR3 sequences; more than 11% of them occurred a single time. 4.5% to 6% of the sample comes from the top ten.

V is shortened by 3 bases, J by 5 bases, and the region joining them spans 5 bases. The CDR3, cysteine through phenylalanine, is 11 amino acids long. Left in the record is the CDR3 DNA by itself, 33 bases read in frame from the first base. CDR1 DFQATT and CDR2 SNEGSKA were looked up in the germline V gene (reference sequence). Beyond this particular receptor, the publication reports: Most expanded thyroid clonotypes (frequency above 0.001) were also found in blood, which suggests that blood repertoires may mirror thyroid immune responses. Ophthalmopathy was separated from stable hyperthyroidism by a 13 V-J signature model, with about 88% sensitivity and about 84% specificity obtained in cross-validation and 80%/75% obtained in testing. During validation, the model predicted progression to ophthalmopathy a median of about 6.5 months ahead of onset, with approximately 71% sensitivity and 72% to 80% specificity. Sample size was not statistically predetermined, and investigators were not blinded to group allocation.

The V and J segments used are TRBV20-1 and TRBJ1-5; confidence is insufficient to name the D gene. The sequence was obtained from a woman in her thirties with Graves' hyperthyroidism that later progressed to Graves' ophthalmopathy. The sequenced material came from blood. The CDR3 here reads CSASPDQPQHF. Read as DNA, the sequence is TGCAGTGCTAGTCCCGATCAGCCCCAGCATTTT.